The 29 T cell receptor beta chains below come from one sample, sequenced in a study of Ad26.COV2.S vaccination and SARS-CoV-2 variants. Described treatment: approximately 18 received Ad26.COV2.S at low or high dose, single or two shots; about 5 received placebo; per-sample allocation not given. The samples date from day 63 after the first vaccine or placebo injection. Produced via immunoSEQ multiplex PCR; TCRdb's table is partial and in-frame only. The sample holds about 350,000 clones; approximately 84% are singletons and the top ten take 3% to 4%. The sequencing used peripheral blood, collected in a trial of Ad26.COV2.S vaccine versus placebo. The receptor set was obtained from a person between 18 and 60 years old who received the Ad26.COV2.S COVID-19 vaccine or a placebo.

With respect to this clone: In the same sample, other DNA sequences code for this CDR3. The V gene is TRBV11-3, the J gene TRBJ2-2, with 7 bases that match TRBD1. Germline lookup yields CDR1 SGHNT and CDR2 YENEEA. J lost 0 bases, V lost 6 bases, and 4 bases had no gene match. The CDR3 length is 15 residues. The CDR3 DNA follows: TGTGCCAGCAGTTCCGGGACAGCGAACACCGGGGAGCTGTTTTTT. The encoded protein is CASSSGTANTGELFF.

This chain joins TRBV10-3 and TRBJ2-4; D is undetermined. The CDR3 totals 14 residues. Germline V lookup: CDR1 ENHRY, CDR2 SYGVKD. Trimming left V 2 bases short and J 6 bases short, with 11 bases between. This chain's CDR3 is CAISEGAGINIQYF. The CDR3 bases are TGTGCCATCAGTGAGGGAGCTGGAATAAACATTCAGTACTTC.

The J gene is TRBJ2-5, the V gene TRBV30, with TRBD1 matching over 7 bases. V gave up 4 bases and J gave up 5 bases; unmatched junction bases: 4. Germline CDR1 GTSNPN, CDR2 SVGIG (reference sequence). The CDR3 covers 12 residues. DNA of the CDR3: TGTGCCTGGAAGGGGGCAGGGGAGACCCAGTACTTC. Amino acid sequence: CAWKGAGETQYF.

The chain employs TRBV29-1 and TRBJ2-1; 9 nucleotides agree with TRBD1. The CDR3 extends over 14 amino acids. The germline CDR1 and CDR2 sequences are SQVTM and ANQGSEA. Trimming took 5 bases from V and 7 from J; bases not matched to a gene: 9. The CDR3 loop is CSVTTGGGVNEQFF. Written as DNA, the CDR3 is TGCAGCGTTACGACAGGGGGGGGTGTGAATGAGCAGTTCTTC.

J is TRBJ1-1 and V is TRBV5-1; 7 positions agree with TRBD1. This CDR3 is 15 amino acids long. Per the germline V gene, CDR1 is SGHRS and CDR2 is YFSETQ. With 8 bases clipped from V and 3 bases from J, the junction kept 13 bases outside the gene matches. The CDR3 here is CASIPIPGGHTEAFF. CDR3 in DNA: TGCGCCAGTATACCCATCCCAGGGGGTCACACTGAAGCTTTCTTT.

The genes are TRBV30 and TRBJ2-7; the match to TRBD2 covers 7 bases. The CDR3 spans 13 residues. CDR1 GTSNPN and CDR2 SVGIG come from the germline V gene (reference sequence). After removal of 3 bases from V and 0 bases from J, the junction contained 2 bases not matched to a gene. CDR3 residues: CAWSRTSSYEQYF. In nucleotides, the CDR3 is TGTGCCTGGAGCCGGACTAGCTCCTACGAGCAGTACTTC.

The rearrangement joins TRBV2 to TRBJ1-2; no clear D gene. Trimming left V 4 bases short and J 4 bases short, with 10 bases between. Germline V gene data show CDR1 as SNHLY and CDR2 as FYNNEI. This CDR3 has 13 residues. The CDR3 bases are TGTGCCAGCAGTGGTACGGAAATCTATGGCTACACCTTC. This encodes CASSGTEIYGYTF. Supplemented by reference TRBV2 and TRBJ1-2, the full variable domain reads EPEVTQTPSHQVTQMGQEVILRCVPISNHLYFYWYRQILGQKVEFLVSFYNNEISEKSEIFDDQFSVERPDGSNFTLKIRSTKLEDSAMYFCASSGTEIYGYTFGSGTRLTVV.

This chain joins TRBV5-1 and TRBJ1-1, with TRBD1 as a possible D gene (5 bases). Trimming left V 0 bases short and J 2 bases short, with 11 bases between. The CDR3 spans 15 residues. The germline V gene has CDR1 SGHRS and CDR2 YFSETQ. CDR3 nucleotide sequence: TGCGCCAGCAGCTTGGGAGACGACAGAAACACTGAAGCTTTCTTT. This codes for CASSLGDDRNTEAFF.

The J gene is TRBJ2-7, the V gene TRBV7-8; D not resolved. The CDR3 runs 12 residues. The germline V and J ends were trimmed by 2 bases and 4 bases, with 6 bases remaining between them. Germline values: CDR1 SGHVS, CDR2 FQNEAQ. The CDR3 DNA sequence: TGTGCCAGCAGCTTAAACTCGTACGAGCAGTACTTC. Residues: CASSLNSYEQYF.

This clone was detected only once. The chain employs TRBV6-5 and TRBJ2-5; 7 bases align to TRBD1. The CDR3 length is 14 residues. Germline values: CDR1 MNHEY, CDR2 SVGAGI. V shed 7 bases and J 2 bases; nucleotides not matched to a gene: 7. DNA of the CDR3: TGTGCCAGCACTAAGCCGGGACAGCAAGAGACCCAGTACTTC. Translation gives CASTKPGQQETQYF.

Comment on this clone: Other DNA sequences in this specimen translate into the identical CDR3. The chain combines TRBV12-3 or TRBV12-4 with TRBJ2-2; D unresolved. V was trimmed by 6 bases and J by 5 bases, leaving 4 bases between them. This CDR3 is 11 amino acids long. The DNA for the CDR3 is TGTGCCAGCAGCCGAACCGGGGAGCTGTTTTTT. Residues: CASSRTGELFF.

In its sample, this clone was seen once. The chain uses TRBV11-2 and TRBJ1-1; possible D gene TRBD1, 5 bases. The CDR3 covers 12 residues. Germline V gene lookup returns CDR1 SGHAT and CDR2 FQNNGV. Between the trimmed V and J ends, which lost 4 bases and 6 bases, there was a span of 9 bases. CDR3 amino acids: CASSSGHPEAFF. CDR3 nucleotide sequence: TGTGCCAGCAGCTCAGGACACCCTGAAGCTTTCTTT.

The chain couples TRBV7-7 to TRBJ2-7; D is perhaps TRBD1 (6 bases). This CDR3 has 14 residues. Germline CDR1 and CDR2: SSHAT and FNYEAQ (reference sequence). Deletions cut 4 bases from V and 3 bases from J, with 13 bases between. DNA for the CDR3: TGTGCCAGCAGCTACAGGGACGGAGACTACGAGCAGTACTTC. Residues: CASSYRDGDYEQYF. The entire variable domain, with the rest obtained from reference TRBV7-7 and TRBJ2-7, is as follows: GAGVSQSPRYKVTKRGQDVTLRCDPISSHATLYWYQQALGQGPEFLTYFNYEAQPDKSGLPSDRFSAERPEGSISTLTIQRTEQRDSAMYRCASSYRDGDYEQYFGPGTRLTVT.

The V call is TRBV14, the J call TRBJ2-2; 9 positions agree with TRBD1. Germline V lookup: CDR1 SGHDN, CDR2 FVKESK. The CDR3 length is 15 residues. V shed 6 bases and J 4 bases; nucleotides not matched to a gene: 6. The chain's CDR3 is CASRAGTGLTGELFF. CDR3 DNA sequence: TGTGCCAGCAGAGCCGGGACAGGGCTCACCGGGGAGCTGTTTTTT.

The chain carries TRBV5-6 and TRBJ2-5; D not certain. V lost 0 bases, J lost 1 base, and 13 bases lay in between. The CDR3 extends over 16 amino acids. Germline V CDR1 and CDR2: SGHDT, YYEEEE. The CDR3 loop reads CASSLGLGDFQETQYF. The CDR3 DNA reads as TGTGCCAGCAGCTTGGGACTCGGCGACTTCCAAGAGACCCAGTACTTC. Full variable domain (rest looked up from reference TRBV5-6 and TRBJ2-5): DAGVTQSPTHLIKTRGQQVTLRCSPKSGHDTVSWYQQALGQGPQFIFQYYEEEERQRGNFPDRFSGHQFPNYSSELNVNALLLGDSALYLCASSLGLGDFQETQYFGPGTRLLVL.

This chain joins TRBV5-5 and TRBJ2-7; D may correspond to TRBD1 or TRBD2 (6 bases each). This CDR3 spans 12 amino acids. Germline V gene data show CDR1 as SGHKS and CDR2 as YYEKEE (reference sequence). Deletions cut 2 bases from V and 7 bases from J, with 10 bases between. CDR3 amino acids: CASSLIGGEQYF. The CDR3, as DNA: TGTGCCAGCAGCTTAATAGGGGGGGAGCAGTACTTC.

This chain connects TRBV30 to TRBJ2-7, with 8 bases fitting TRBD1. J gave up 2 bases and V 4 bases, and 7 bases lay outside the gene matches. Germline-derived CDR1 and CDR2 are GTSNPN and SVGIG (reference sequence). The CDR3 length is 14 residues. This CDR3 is CAWNSAGGPYEQYF. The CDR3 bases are TGTGCCTGGAACTCGGCAGGGGGCCCCTACGAGCAGTACTTC.

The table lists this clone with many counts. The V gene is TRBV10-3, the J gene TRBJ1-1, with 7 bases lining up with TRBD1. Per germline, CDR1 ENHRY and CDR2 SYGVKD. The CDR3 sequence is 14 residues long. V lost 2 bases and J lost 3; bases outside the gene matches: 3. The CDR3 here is CAISELGTDTEAFF. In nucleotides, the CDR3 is TGTGCCATCAGTGAGCTCGGGACAGACACTGAAGCTTTCTTT.

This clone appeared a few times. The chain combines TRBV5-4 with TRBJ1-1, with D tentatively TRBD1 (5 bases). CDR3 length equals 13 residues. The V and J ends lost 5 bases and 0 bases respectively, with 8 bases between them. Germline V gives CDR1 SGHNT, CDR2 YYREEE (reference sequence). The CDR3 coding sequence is TGTGCCAGCAGAGGGACCTTGAACACTGAAGCTTTCTTT. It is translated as CASRGTLNTEAFF.

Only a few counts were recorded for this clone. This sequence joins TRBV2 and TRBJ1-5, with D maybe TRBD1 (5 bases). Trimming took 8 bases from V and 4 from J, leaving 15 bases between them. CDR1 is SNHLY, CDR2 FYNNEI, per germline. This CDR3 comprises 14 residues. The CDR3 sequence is CASGVGRRNQPQHF. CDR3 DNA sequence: TGTGCCAGCGGTGTGGGGCGCCGAAATCAGCCCCAGCATTTT.

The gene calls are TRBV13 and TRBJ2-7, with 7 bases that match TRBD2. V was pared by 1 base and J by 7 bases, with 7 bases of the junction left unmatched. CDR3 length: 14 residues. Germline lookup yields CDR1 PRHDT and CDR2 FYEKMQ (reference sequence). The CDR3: CASSLARGGGEQYF. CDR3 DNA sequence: TGTGCCAGCAGCTTAGCTCGCGGGGGAGGGGAGCAGTACTTC.

The CDR3 DNA sequence: TGCAGCGTTGAAGCTAGCTCCTACGAGCAGTACTTC. Protein sequence: CSVEASSYEQYF. This chain connects TRBV29-1 to TRBJ2-7, with D unresolved. CDR3 length: 12 amino acids. Germline CDR1 and CDR2: SQVTM and ANQGSEA. Trimming left V 1 base short and J 0 bases short, with 4 bases between.

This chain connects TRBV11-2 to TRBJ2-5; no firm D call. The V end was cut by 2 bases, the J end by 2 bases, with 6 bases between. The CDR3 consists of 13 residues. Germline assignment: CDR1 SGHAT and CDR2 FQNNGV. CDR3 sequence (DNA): TGTGCCAGCAGCTTAATCGGTCAAGAGACCCAGTACTTC. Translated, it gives CASSLIGQETQYF.

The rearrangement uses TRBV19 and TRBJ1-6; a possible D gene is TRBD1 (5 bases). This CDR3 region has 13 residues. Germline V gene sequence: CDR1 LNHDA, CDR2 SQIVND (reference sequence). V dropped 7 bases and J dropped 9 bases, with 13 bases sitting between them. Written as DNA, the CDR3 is TGTGCCAGTAATGGGGTCGGGGCTTCACCCCTCCACTTT. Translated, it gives CASNGVGASPLHF.

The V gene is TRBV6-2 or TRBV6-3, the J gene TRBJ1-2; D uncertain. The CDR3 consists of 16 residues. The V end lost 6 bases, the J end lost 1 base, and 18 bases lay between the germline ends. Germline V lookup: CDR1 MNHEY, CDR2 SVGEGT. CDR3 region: CASSLDSIPNNYGYTF. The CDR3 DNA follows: TGTGCCAGCAGCCTAGATTCAATCCCGAATAACTATGGCTACACCTTC.

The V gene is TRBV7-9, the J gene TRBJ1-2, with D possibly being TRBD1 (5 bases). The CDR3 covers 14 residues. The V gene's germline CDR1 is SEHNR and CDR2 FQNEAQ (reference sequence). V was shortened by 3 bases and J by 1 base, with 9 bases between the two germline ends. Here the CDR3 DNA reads TGTGCCAGCAGCTTGGGACGGAATAACTATGGCTACACCTTC. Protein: CASSLGRNNYGYTF.

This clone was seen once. This chain's CDR3 is CASSRGGKGVSYGYTF. The DNA of the CDR3 is TGTGCCAGCAGCCGCGGTGGGAAGGGGGTTTCCTATGGCTACACCTTC. V is TRBV11-2 and J is TRBJ1-2; D is perhaps TRBD1 (6 bases). This CDR3 has 16 amino acids. Germline V gene lookup returns CDR1 SGHAT and CDR2 FQNNGV. The ends were cut back, 5 bases at V and 4 bases at J, with 20 bases in the middle.

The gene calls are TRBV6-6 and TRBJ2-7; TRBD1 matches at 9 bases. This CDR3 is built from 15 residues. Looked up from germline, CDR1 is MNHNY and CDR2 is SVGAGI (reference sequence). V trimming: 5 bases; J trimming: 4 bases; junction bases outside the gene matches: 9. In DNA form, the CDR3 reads TGTGCCAGCAGTAGGGGGACAGGGAAGCAGTACGAGCAGTACTTC. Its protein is CASSRGTGKQYEQYF.

The CDR3 nucleotides read TGTGCCAGCAGCTGTGCCGAGTGGATGGATAATTCACCCCTCCACTTT. This sequence encodes CASSCAEWMDNSPLHF. The V gene is TRBV21-1, the J gene TRBJ1-6. TRBV21-1 is marked as a pseudogene. This CDR3 spans 16 amino acids.